The 9 T cell receptor beta chains below all came from one sample that was sequenced in a study of Graves' ophthalmopathy and Graves' hyperthyroidism. TCR beta CDR3 amplification used RNA transcripts. A first-round RT-PCR used HTBI primers, followed by a second-round multiplex PCR. TCRdb re-called the multiplex PCR reads with MiXCR, one entry per CDR3 protein. The sample carries 660,000 or so distinct CDR3 sequences, more than 40% recorded once. The sequencing input was peripheral blood. The source of these receptors is an adult man with Graves' ophthalmopathy.

V and J are TRBV6-1 and TRBJ1-5; 9 bases are a match to TRBD1. Trimming removed 6 bases from V and 6 bases from J; junction bases left unmatched: 3. The germline V gene encodes CDR1 MNHNS and CDR2 SASEGT. The CDR3 contains 13 residues. The CDR3, as DNA: TGTGCCAGCAGGGGGACAGGGTTTCAGCCCCAGCATTTT. It specifies CASRGTGFQPQHF.

This clonotype was seen many times. The chain couples TRBV19 to TRBJ1-5, with D uncertain. Germline loops: CDR1 LNHDA, CDR2 SQIVND (reference sequence). The germline V and J ends were trimmed by 6 bases and 2 bases, with 5 bases remaining between them. The CDR3 covers 12 residues. The CDR3 here is CASREGNQPQHF. The CDR3 DNA reads as TGTGCCAGTAGGGAGGGCAATCAGCCCCAGCATTTT.

V usage is TRBV19 and J usage is TRBJ1-4, with no clear D. The germline CDR1 and CDR2 sequences are LNHDA and SQIVND (reference sequence). This CDR3 has 15 amino acids. Trimming took off 5 bases at V and 1 base at J, with 11 bases between the two ends. CDR3 sequence (DNA): TGTGCCAGTAGTTTAAACGGTGGAACTAATGAAAAACTGTTTTTT. The encoded protein is CASSLNGGTNEKLFF.

This clonotype was recorded a few times. The CDR3 sequence: CASSISSYEQYF. CDR3 DNA: TGTGCCAGCAGCATCTCCTCCTACGAGCAGTACTTC. V gene TRBV7-9 combines with J gene TRBJ2-7; D remains ambiguous. From germline, CDR1 is SEHNR and CDR2 FQNEAQ (reference sequence). The CDR3 has 12 amino acids. V lost 5 bases to trimming and J lost 0 bases, with 5 bases between them.

This chain links TRBV15 with TRBJ1-4; TRBD1 aligns across 11 bases. Germline trimming cut 3 bases from V and 6 bases from J; bases unmatched to any gene: 6. The CDR3 length is 16 residues. The germline V gene encodes CDR1 LNHNV and CDR2 YYDKDF (reference sequence). For the CDR3, the DNA is TGTGCCACCAGCAGCGGAGGACAGGGGGCATATGAAAAACTGTTTTTT. It is translated as CATSSGGQGAYEKLFF. The variable domain in full, with the rest retrieved from reference TRBV15 and TRBJ1-4, is DAMVIQNPRYQVTQFGKPVTLSCSQTLNHNVMYWYQQKSSQAPKLLFHYYDKDFNNEADTPDNFQSRRPNTSFCFLDIRSPGLGDTAMYLCATSSGGQGAYEKLFFGSGTQLSVL.

This clonotype was recorded only once. This could be a read error, since a much larger clone is one nucleotide away. The chain recombines TRBV7-9 with TRBJ2-7; no firm D call. The CDR3 loop spans 14 amino acids. V lost 5 bases and J 2 bases, leaving 13 bases between the germline ends. Germline V gene lookup returns CDR1 SEHNR and CDR2 FQNEAQ (reference sequence). The CDR3 DNA reads as TGTGCCAGCAGCATCGCCACGGACGCCTACGAGCAGTACTTC. This sequence encodes CASSIATDAYEQYF.

The chain carries TRBV29-1 and TRBJ2-6; D gene ambiguous. This CDR3 is 13 amino acids long. The germline gives CDR1 SQVTM, CDR2 ANQGSEA. Trimming stripped 3 bases from V and 4 bases from J, with 7 bases between. CDR3 region: CSVERRGANVLTF. The CDR3 region has the DNA TGCAGCGTTGAGAGAAGGGGGGCCAACGTCCTGACTTTC.

Concerning this clonotype: A read error may be the cause here, since a much bigger clone is one base away. The chain carries TRBV20-1 and TRBJ1-5; 11 bases agree with TRBD1. The germline V gene encodes CDR1 DFQATT and CDR2 SNEGSKA (reference sequence). This CDR3 spans 13 amino acids. This CDR3 reads CSAGTGGVQPQHF. CDR3 bases: TGCAGCGCCGGGACAGGGGGGGTTCAGCCCCAGCATTTT.

This clonotype was counted only a few times. The genes are TRBV19 and TRBJ2-7; D possibly corresponds to TRBD2 (6 bases). Trimming pared 4 bases from V and 3 bases from J, leaving 10 bases between. The CDR3 runs 13 residues. Germline CDR1 and CDR2: LNHDA and SQIVND (reference sequence). The CDR3 nucleotides are TGTGCCAGTAGTAATGGGGGAGGCTACGAGCAGTACTTC. Protein sequence: CASSNGGGYEQYF.